The clone carrying this T cell receptor beta chain was observed many times. Antigen unknown. Time point noted: blood at routine non-recurrence follow-up after resection. These data originate in a study of spatial heterogeneity in lung cancer. Study as a whole: Sequencing covered available follow-up PBMC samples collected a median of about two years after resection.

Each CDR3 protein is one row after TCRdb ran MiXCR on the 5' RACE reads. The sample consists of fewer than 30,000 distinct CDR3 sequences, 8.5% to 10% of them appearing once. Study-level points and caveats: Ubiquitous expanded tumor TCRs showed up in blood more at resection than follow-up.

There are 13 residues in the CDR3. Germline V gene sequence: CDR1 SGHTA, CDR2 FQGNSA. V was pared by 2 bases and J by 6 bases, with 10 bases between. The sample here was PBMCs, taken at follow-up. This clonotype originated in a male donor with early-stage non-small cell lung cancer. This chain connects TRBV7-2 to TRBJ1-2; no firm D call. CDR3 sequence: CASSLSGVDGYTF. The CDR3 DNA follows: TGTGCCAGCAGCTTATCAGGTGTCGATGGCTACACCTTC. The full variable domain, rest sourced from reference TRBV7-2 and TRBJ1-2, is GAGVSQSPSNKVTEKGKDVELRCDPISGHTALYWYRQSLGQGLEFLIYFQGNSAPDKSGLPSDRFSAERTGGSVSTLTIQRTQQEDSAVYLCASSLSGVDGYTFGSGTRLTVV.